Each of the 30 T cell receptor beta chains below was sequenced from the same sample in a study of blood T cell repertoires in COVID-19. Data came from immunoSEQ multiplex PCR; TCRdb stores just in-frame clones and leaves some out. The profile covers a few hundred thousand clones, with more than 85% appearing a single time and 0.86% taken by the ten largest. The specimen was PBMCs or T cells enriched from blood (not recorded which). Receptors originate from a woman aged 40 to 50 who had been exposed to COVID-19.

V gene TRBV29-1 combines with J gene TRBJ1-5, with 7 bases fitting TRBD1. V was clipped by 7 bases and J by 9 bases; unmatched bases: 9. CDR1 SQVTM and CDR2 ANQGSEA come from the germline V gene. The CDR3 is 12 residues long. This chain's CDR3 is CSAGQLMGPQHF. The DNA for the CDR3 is TGCAGCGCGGGACAGCTAATGGGGCCCCAGCATTTT.

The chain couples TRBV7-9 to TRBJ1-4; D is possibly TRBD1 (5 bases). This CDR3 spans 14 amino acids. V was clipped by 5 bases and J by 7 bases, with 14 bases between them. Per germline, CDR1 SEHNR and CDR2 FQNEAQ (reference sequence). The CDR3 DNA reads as TGTGCCAGCAGCCCCGGTCAGGGAGGTGAAAAACTGTTTTTT. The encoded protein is CASSPGQGGEKLFF.

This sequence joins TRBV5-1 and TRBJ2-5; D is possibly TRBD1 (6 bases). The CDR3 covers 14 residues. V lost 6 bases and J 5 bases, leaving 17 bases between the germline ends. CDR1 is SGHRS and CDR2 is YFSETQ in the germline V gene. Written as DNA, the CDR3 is TGCGCCAGCATACGCACAGGGTTTGGGGAGACCCAGTACTTC. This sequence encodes CASIRTGFGETQYF.

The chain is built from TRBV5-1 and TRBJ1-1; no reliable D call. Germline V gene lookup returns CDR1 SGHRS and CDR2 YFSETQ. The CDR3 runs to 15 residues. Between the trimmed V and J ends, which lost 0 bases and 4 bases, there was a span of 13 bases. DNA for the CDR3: TGCGCCAGCAGCTTGGTATCCAGTGGGAGCACTGAAGCTTTCTTT. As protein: CASSLVSSGSTEAFF. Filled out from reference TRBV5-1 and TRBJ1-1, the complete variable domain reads KAGVTQTPRYLIKTRGQQVTLSCSPISGHRSVSWYQQTPGQGLQFLFEYFSETQRNKGNFPGRFSGRQFSNSRSEMNVSTLELGDSALYLCASSLVSSGSTEAFFGQGTRLTVV.

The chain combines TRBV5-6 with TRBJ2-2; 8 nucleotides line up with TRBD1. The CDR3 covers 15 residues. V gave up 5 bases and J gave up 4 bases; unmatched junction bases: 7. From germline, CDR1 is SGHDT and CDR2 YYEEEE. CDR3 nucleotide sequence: TGTGCCAGCAGTTTTGGGGACAGGCTCACCGGGGAGCTGTTTTTT. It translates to CASSFGDRLTGELFF.

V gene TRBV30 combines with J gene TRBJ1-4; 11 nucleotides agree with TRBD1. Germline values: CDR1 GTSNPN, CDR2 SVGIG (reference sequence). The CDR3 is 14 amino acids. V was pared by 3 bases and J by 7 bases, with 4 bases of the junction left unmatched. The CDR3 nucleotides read TGTGCCTGGAGGAAGGGACAGGGGGTTGAAAAACTGTTTTTT. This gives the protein CAWRKGQGVEKLFF.

Here the CDR3 reads CASSQERGVSSPLHF. CDR3 DNA: TGCGCCAGCAGCCAAGAACGAGGAGTAAGTTCACCCCTCCACTTT. The chain has TRBV4-1 and TRBJ1-6; no reliable D call. CDR1 is MGHRA and CDR2 is YSYEKL in the germline V gene. Trimming removed 0 bases at V and 9 bases at J, with 12 bases between. This CDR3 is 15 amino acids long.

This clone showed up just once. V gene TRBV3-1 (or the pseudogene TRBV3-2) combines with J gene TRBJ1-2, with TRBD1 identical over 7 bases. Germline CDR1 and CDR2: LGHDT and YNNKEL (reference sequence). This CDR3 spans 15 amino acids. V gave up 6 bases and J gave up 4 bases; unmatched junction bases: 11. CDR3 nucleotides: TGTGCCAGCAGATCTACCGCGACAGGGCCCTATGGCTACACCTTC. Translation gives CASRSTATGPYGYTF.

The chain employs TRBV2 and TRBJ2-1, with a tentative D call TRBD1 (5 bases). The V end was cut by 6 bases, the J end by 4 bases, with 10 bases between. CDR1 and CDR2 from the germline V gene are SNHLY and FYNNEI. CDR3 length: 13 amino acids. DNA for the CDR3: TGTGCCAGCAGGGTAGACAGATACAATGAGCAGTTCTTC. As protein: CASRVDRYNEQFF.

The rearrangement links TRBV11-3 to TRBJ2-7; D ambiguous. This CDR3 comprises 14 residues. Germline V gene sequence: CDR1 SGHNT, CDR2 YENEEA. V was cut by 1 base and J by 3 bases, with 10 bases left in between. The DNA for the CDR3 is TGTGCCAGCAGCTTAGGACAAACTTACTACGAGCAGTACTTC. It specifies CASSLGQTYYEQYF. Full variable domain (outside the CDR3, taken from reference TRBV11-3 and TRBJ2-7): EAGVVQSPRYKIIEKKQPVAFWCNPISGHNTLYWYLQNLGQGPELLIRYENEEAVDDSQLPKDRFSAERLKGVDSTLKIQPAELGDSAVYLCASSLGQTYYEQYFGPGTRLTVT.

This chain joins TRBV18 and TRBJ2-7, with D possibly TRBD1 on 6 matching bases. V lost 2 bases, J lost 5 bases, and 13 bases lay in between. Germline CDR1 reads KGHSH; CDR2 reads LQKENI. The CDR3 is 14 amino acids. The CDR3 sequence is CASSPTGWENEQYF. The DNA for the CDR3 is TGTGCCAGCTCACCAACAGGGTGGGAAAACGAGCAGTACTTC.

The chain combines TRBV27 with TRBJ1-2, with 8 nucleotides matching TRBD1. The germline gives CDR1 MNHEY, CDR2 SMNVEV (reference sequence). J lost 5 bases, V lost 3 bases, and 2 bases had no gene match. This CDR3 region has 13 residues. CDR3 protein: CASSFQGAYGYTF. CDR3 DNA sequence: TGTGCCAGCAGTTTTCAGGGGGCGTATGGCTACACCTTC.

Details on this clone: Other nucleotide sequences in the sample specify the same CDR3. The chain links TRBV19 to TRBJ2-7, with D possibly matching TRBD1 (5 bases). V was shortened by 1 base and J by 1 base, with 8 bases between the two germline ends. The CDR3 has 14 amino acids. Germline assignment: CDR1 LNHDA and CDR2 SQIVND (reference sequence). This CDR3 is CASSIGDSSYEQYF. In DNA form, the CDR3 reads TGTGCCAGTAGTATAGGCGACAGTTCCTACGAGCAGTACTTC.

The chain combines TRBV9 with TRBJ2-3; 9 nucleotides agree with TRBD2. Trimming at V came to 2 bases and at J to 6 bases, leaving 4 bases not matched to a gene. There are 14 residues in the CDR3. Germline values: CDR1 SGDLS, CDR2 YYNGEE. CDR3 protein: CASSVGGRVDTQYF. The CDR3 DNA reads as TGTGCCAGCAGCGTGGGCGGGAGGGTCGATACGCAGTATTTT.

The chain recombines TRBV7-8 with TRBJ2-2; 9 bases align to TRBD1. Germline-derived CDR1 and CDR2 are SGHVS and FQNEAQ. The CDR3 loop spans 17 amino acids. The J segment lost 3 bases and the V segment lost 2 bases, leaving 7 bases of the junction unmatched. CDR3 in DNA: TGTGCCAGCAGCTTATCGGACAGGGGATTGTACACCGGGGAGCTGTTTTTT. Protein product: CASSLSDRGLYTGELFF.

The CDR3 region has the DNA TGTGCCTGGACAGGGTTACTTAACACTGAAGCTTTCTTT. It encodes CAWTGLLNTEAFF. The chain uses TRBV30 and TRBJ1-1, with D perhaps matching TRBD1 (5 bases). The V and J ends lost 4 bases and 2 bases respectively, with 11 bases between them. From germline, CDR1 is GTSNPN and CDR2 SVGIG (reference sequence). CDR3 length equals 13 residues.

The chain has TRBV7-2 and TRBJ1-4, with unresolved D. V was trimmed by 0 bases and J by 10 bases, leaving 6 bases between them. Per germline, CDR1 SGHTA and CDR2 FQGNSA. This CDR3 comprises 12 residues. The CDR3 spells CASSLAVGKLFF. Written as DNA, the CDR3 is TGTGCCAGCAGCTTAGCCGTCGGAAAACTGTTTTTT.

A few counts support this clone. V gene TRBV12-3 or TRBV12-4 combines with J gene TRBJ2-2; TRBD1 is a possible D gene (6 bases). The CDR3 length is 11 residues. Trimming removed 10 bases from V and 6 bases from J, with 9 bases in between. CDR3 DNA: TGTGCCATCCAGGGGTCCGGGGAGCTGTTTTTT. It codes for CAIQGSGELFF.

CDR3 nucleotide sequence: TGTGCCAGCAGCCCGGTCACCCCTCAAGCCACTGAAGCTTTCTTT. It translates to CASSPVTPQATEAFF. The chain is built from TRBV3-1 (or the pseudogene TRBV3-2) and TRBJ1-1; D remains ambiguous. V lost 4 bases and J 4 bases, leaving 16 bases between the germline ends. The CDR3 totals 15 residues. The germline CDR1 and CDR2 sequences are LGHDT and YNNKEL (reference sequence).

The CDR3 is CASSTQRDTFNYGYTF. The CDR3 DNA reads TGTGCCAGCAGTACCCAACGGGACACCTTTAACTATGGCTACACCTTC. This chain joins TRBV7-8 and TRBJ1-2, with TRBD1 as a possible D gene (6 bases). Trimming shortened V by 6 bases and J by 1 base, and 18 bases separated the two germline ends. Germline CDR1 is SGHVS and CDR2 is FQNEAQ. This CDR3 comprises 16 residues.

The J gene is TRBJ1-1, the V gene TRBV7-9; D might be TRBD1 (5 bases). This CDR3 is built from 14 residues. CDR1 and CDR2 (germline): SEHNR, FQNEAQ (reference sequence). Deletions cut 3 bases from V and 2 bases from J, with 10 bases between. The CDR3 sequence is CASSFSDRNTEAFF. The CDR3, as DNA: TGTGCCAGCAGCTTCTCCGACAGAAACACTGAAGCTTTCTTT.

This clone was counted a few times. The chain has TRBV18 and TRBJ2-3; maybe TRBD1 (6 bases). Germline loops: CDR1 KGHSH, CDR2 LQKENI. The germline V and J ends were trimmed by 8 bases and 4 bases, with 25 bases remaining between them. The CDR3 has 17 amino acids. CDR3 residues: CASPGAIGTLEPDTQYF. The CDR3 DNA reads TGTGCCAGCCCCGGGGCAATCGGGACACTGGAACCAGATACGCAGTATTTT.

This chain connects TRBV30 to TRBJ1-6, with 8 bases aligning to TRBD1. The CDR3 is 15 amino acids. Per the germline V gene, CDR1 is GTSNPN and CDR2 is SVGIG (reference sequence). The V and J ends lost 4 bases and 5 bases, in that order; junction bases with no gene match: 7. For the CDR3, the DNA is TGTGCCTGGACCCGAGGGACAGGAAATAATTCACCCCTCCACTTT. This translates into CAWTRGTGNNSPLHF.

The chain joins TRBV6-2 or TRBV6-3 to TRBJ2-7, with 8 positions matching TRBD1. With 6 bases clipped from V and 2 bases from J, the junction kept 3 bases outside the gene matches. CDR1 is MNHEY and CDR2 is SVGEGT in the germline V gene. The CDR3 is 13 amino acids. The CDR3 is CASSDRGPYEQYF. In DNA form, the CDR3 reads TGTGCCAGCAGCGACAGGGGTCCCTACGAGCAGTACTTC.

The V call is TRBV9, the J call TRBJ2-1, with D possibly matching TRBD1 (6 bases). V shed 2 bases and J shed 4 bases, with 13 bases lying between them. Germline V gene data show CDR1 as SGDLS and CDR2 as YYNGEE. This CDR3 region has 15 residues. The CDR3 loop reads CASSVQGNSYNEQFF. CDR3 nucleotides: TGTGCCAGCAGCGTGCAGGGGAATAGTTACAATGAGCAGTTCTTC.

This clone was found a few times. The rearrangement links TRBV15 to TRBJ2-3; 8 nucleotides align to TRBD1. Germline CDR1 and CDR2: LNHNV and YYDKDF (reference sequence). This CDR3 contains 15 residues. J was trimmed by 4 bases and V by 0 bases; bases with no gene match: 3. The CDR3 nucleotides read TGTGCCACCAGCAGAGATCGACAGGGGTCAGATACGCAGTATTTT. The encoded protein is CATSRDRQGSDTQYF.

The CDR3 nucleotides are TGTGCCAGCGAGCAATCGGGGGGCTCCTACGAGCAGTACTTC. It yields the protein CASEQSGGSYEQYF. This chain connects TRBV2 to TRBJ2-7; 7 bases match TRBD2. V lost 8 bases and J lost 0; bases outside the gene matches: 7. CDR1 SNHLY and CDR2 FYNNEI come from the germline V gene. This CDR3 has 14 amino acids.

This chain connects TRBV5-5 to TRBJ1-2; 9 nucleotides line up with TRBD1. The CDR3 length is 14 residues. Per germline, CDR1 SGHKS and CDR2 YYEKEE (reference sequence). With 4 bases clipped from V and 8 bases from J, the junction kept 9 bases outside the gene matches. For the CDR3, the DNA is TGTGCCAGCAGCGTAACCGGGACAGGGCACGGCTACACCTTC. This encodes CASSVTGTGHGYTF.

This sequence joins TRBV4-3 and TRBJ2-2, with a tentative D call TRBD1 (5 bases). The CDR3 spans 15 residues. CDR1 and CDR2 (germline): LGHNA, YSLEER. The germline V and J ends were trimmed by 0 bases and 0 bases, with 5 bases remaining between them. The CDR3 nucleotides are TGCGCCAGCAGCCAAGAACAGGCGAACACCGGGGAGCTGTTTTTT. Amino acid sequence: CASSQEQANTGELFF.

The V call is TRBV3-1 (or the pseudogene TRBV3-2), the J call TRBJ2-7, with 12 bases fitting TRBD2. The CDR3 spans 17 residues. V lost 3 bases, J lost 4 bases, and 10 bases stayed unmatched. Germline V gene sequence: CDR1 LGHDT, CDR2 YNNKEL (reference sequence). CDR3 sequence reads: CASSQYVGLAGRYEQYF. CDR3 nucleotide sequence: TGTGCCAGCAGCCAGTACGTGGGACTAGCGGGCCGGTACGAGCAGTACTTC.